This T cell receptor (beta chain) appears in the sequencing data of a study of blood T cell repertoires in COVID-19. Produced via immunoSEQ multiplex PCR; TCRdb's table is partial and in-frame only. Here the sample spans roughly 380,000 clones, more than 70% being singletons. Individuals aged roughly 18 to 95 years were recruited from approximately 24 US areas. Recovered status in Cohort 3 required two negative PCRs, clearance, or symptom resolution. Per the germline V gene, CDR1 is LNHDA and CDR2 is SQIVND (reference sequence). V lost 7 bases to trimming and J lost 3 bases, with 7 bases between them. This CDR3 comprises 12 residues.

The J gene is TRBJ1-3, the V gene TRBV19, with D possibly being TRBD1 (5 bases). Input material: PBMCs or T cells enriched from blood (not recorded which). The clonotype originates from a man between 25 and 39 years old who had recovered from COVID-19. CDR3 nucleotide sequence: TGTGCCAGTACAAGGGGTGGAAACACCATATATTTT. It translates to CASTRGGNTIYF.